The clone carrying this T cell receptor (beta chain) was observed many times. Antigen unknown. This specimen comes from a study of human T cells and chemical hapten exposure. General study points: The number of TCRs above 1 in 1000 frequency did not change after DPC sensitization. Healthy individuals' immune responses may differ from those of donors, who had alopecia.

Using its own MiXCR run on the RACE reads, TCRdb lists one record per CDR3 protein. The table has fewer than 100,000 distinct CDR3 sequences, approximately 10% seen once. There are 13 residues in the CDR3. The V gene lost 5 bases and the J gene lost 4 bases, with 11 bases spanning the gap. Germline values: CDR1 SGHVS, CDR2 FNYEAQ. Specified time point: patch test 3, about 24 weeks after DPC sensitization. Treatment meaning: therapeutic diphenylcyclopropenone sensitization with weekly scalp DPC. The receptor's source is a woman younger than 45 with alopecia areata. Some clones in this sample may be carry-over from other donors' samples. The V call is TRBV7-6, the J call TRBJ1-1; D is undetermined. Specimen: whole blood, collected in connection with sensitization to the hapten diphenylcyclopropenone (DPC). The CDR3 loop reads CASSPGVGTEAFF. DNA for the CDR3: TGTGCCAGCAGCCCAGGTGTAGGCACTGAAGCTTTCTTT.